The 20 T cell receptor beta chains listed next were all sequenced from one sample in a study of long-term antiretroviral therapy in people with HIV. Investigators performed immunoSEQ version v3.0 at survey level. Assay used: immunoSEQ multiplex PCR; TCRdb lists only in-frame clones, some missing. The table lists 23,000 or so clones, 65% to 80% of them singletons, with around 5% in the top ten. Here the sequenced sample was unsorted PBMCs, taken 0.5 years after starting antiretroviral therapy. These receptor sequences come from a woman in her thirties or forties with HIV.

CDR3 nucleotide sequence: TGTGCCAGCGGGGGACTAGCATTGGATGAGCAGTTCTTC. It encodes CASGGLALDEQFF. This sequence joins TRBV9 and TRBJ2-1, with 9 bases aligning to TRBD2. Germline CDR1 SGDLS, CDR2 YYNGEE. V shed 7 bases, J shed 8 bases, and the junction held 7 bases outside the gene matches. CDR3 length equals 13 residues. Combining the CDR3 with reference TRBV9 and TRBJ2-1 gives the whole variable domain DSGVTQTPKHLITATGQRVTLRCSPRSGDLSVYWYQQSLDQGLQFLIQYYNGEERAKGNILERFSAQQFPDLHSELNLSSLELGDSALYFCASGGLALDEQFFGPGTRLTVL.

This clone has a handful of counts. The CDR3 spells CASSIQRGRNQPQHF. CDR3 DNA: TGTGCCAGTAGTATACAAAGGGGGCGGAATCAGCCCCAGCATTTT. The chain is built from TRBV19 and TRBJ1-5; 7 bases are a match to TRBD1. V lost 2 bases, J lost 4 bases, and 5 bases stayed unmatched. The CDR3 spans 15 residues. CDR1 and CDR2 from the germline V gene are LNHDA and SQIVND (reference sequence).

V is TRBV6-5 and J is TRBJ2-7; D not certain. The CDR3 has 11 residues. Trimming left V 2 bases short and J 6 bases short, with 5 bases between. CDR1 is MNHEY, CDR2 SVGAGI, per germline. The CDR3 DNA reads TGTGCCAGCAGTTACGCCGCCGAGCAGTACTTC. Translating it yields CASSYAAEQYF.

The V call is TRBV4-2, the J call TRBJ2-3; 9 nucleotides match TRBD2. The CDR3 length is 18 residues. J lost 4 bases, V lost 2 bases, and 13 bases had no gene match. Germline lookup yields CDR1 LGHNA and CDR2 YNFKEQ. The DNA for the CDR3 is TGTGCCAGCAGCCAACTCTTTACTGGCGGGGGGGCTCCAGATACGCAGTATTTT. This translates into CASSQLFTGGGAPDTQYF.

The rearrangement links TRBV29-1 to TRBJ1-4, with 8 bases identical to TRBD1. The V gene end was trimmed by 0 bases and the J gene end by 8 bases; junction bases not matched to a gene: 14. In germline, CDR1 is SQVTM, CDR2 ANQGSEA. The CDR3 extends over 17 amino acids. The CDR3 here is CSVEDLMSDRDHEKLFF. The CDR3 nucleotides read TGCAGCGTTGAAGATCTAATGTCGGACAGGGACCACGAAAAACTGTTTTTT.

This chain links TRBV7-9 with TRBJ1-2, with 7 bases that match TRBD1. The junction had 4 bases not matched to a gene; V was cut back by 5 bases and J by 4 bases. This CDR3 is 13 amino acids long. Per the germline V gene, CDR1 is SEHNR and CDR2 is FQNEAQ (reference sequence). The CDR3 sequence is CASSARDSYGYTF. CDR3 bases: TGTGCCAGCAGCGCTCGGGACAGCTATGGCTACACCTTC.

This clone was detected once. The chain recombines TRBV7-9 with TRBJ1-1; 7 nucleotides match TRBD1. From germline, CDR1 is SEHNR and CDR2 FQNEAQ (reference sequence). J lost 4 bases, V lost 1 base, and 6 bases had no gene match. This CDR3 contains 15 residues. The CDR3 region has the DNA TGTGCCAGCAGCTTAGGGACAGGACTTAGCACTGAAGCTTTCTTT. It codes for CASSLGTGLSTEAFF.

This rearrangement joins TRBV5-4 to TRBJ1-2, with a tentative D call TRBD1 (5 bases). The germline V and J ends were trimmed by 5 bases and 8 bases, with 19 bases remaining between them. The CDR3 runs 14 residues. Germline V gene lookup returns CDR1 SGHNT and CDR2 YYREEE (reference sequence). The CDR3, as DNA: TGTGCCAGCAGTTCCGGGGCCCACTCTGACGGCTACACCTTC. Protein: CASSSGAHSDGYTF. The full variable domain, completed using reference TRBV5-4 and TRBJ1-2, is ETGVTQSPTHLIKTRGQQVTLRCSSQSGHNTVSWYQQALGQGPQFIFQYYREEENGRGNFPPRFSGLQFPNYSSELNVNALELDDSALYLCASSSGAHSDGYTFGSGTRLTVV.

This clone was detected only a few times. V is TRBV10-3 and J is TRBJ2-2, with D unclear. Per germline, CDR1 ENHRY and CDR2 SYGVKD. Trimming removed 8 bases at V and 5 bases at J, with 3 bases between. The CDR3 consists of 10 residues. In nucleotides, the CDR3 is TGTGCCATCGGGACCGGGGAGCTGTTTTTT. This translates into CAIGTGELFF.

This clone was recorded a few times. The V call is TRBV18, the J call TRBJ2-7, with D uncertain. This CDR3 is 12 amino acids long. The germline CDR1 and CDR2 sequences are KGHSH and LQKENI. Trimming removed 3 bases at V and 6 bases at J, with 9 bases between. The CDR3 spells CASSPVSREQYF. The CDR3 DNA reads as TGTGCCAGCTCACCTGTTTCTCGCGAGCAGTACTTC. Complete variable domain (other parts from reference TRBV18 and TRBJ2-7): NAGVMQNPRHLVRRRGQEARLRCSPMKGHSHVYWYRQLPEEGLKFMVYLQKENIIDESGMPKERFSAEFPKEGPSILRIQQVVRGDSAAYFCASSPVSREQYFGPGTRLTVT.

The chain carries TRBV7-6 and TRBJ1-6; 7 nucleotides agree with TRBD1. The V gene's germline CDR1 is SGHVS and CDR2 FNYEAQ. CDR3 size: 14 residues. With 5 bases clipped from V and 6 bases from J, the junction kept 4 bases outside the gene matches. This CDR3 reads CASSRGQGNSPLHF. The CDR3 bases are TGTGCCAGCAGCAGGGGGCAGGGTAATTCACCCCTCCACTTT.

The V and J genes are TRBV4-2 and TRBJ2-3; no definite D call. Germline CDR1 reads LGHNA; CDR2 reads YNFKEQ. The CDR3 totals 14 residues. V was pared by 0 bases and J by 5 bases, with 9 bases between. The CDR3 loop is CASSQDFAKDTQYF. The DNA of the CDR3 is TGTGCCAGCAGCCAAGATTTCGCCAAAGATACGCAGTATTTT.

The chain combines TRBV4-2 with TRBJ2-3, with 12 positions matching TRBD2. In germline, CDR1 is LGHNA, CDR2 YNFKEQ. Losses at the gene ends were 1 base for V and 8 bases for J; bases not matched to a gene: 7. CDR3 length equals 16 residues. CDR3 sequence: CASSQGASGGAGTQYF. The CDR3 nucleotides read TGTGCCAGCAGCCAAGGGGCTAGCGGGGGGGCCGGTACGCAGTATTTT.

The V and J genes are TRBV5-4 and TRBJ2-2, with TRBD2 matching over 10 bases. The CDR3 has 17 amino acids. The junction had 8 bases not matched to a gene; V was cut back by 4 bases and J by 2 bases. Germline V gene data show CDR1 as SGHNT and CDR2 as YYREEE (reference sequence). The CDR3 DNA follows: TGTGCCAGCAGCCCCAGGCTAGCGGGGGTCAACACCGGGGAGCTGTTTTTT. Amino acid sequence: CASSPRLAGVNTGELFF.

CDR3 DNA sequence: TGTGCCAGCAGCGGGGGACAGGGATCTTACGAGCAGTACTTC. Translation gives CASSGGQGSYEQYF. This chain uses TRBV5-4 with TRBJ2-7; 9 bases match TRBD1. Losses at the gene ends were 4 bases for V and 4 bases for J; bases not matched to a gene: 6. The CDR3 runs to 14 residues. CDR1 and CDR2 (germline): SGHNT, YYREEE (reference sequence).

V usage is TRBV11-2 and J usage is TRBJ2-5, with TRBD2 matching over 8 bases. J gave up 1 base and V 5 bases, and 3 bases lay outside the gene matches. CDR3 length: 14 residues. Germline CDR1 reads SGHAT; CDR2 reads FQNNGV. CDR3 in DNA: TGTGCCAGCAGCGACCGGGGGGGCCAAGAGACCCAGTACTTC. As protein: CASSDRGGQETQYF.

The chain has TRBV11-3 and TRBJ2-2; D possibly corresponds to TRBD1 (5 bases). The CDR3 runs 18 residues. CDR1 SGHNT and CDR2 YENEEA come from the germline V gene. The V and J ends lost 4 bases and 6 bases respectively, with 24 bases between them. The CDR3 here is CASSSVVGDREIAGELFF. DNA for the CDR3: TGTGCCAGCAGCTCAGTCGTCGGAGACAGAGAAATCGCCGGGGAGCTGTTTTTT.

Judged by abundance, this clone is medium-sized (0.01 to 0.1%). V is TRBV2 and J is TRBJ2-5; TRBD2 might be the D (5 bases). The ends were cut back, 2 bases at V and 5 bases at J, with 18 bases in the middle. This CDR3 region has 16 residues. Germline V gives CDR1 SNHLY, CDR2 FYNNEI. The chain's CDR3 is CASSERSRGSWETQYF. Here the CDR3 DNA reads TGTGCCAGCAGTGAAAGGAGCCGGGGAAGTTGGGAGACCCAGTACTTC.

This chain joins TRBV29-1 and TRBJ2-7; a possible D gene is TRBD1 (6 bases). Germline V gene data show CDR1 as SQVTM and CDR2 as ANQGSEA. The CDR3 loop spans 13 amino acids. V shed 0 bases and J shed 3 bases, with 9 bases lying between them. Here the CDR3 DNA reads TGCAGCGTTGAAGAACAGGGAGACTACGAGCAGTACTTC. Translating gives CSVEEQGDYEQYF.

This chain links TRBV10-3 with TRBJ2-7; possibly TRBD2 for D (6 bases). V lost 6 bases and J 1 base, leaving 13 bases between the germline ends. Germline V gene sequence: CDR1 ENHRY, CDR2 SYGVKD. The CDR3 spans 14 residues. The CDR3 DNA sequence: TGTGCCATCAGGACCCGGGACTCATCCTACGAGCAGTACTTC. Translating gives CAIRTRDSSYEQYF.